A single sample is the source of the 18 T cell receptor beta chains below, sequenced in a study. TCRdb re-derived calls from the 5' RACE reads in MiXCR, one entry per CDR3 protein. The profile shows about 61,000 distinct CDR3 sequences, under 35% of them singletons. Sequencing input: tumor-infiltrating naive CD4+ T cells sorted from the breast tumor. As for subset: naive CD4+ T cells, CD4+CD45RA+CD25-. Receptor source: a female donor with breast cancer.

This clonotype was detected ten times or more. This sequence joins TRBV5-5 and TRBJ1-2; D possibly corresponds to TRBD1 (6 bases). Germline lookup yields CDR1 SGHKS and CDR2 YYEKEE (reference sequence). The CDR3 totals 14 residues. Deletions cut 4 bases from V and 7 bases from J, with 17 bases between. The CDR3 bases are TGTGCCAGCAGCCTTGAGGACAGAGCGATTGGCTACACCTTC. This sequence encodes CASSLEDRAIGYTF. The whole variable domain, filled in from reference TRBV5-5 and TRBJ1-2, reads DAGVTQSPTHLIKTRGQQVTLRCSPISGHKSVSWYQQVLGQGPQFIFQYYEKEERGRGNFPDRFSARQFPNYSSELNVNALLLGDSALYLCASSLEDRAIGYTFGSGTRLTVV.

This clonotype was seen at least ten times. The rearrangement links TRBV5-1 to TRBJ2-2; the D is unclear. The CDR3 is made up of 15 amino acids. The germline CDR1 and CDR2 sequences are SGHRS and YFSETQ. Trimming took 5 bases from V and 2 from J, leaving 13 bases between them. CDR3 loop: CASRRATVNTGELFF. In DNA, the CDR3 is TGCGCCAGCAGGCGAGCGACTGTTAACACCGGGGAGCTGTTTTTT.

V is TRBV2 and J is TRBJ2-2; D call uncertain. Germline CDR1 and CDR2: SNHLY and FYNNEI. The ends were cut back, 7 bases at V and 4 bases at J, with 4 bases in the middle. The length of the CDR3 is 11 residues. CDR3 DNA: TGTGCCAGCACGGCCACCGGGGAGCTGTTTTTT. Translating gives CASTATGELFF.

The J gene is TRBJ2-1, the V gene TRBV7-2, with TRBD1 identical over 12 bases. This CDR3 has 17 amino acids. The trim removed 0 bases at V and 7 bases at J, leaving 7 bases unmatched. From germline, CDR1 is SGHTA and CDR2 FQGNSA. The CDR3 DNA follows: TGTGCCAGCAGCTTAGCGGTTGGGACAGGGGGCGAGAATGAGCAGTTCTTC. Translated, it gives CASSLAVGTGGENEQFF.

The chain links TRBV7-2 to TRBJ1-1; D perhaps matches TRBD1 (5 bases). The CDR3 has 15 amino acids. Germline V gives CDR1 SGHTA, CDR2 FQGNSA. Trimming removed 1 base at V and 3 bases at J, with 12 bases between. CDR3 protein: CASSLVPGTYTEAFF. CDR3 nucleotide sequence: TGTGCCAGCAGCTTAGTCCCAGGGACGTACACTGAAGCTTTCTTT.

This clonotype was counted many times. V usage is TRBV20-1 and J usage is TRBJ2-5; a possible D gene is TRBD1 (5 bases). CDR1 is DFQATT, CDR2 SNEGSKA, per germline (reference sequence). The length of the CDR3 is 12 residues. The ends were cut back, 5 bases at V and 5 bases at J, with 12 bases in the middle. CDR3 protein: CSALGQVETQYF. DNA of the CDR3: TGCAGTGCTCTCGGACAAGTGGAGACCCAGTACTTC.

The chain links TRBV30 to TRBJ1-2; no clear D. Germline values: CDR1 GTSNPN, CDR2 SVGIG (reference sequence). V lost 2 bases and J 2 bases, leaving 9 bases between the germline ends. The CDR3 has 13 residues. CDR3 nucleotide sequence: TGTGCCTGGAGTCGGACGGTAAACTATGGCTACACCTTC. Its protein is CAWSRTVNYGYTF.

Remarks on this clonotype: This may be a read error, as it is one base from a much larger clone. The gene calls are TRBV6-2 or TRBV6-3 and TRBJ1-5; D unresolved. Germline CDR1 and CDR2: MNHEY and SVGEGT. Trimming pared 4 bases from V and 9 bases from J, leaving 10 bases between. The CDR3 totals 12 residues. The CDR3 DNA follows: TGTGCCAGCAGTTGCCTGGCATCGCCCCAGCATTTT. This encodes CASSCLASPQHF.

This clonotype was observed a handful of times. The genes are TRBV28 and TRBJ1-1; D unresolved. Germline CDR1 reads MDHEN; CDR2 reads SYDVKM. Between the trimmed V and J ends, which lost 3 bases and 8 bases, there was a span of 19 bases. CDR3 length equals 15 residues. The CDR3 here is CASSLRWAQSWEAFF. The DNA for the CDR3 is TGTGCCAGCAGTTTGAGGTGGGCGCAGTCTTGGGAAGCTTTCTTT. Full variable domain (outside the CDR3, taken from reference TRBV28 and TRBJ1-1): DVKVTQSSRYLVKRTGEKVFLECVQDMDHENMFWYRQDPGLGLRLIYFSYDVKMKEKGDIPEGYSVSREKKERFSLILESASTNQTSMYLCASSLRWAQSWEAFFGQGTRLTVV.

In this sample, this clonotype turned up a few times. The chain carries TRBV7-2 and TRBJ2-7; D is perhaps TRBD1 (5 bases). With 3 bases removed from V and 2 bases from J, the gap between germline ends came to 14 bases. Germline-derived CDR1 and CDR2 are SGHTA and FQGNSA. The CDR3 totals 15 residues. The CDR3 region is CASSFGQAGTYEQYF. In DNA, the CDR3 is TGTGCCAGCAGCTTTGGTCAAGCAGGGACCTACGAGCAGTACTTC.

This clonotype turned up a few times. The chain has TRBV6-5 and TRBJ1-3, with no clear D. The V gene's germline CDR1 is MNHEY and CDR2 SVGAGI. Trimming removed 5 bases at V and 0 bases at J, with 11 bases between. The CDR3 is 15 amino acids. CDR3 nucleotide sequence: TGTGCCAGCAGTCCACGTAAAGACTCTGGAAACACCATATATTTT. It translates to CASSPRKDSGNTIYF.

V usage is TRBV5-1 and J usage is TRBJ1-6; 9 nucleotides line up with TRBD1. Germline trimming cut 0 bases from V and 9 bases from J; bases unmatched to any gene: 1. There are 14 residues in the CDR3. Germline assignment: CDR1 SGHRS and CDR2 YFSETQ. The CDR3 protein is CASSLDRGLSPLHF. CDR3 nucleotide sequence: TGCGCCAGCAGCTTGGACAGGGGGCTTTCACCCCTCCACTTT.

CDR3 nucleotide sequence: TGTGCCAGCAGCTTAGGGACAGGGTTTACAGATACGCAGTATTTT. Translating gives CASSLGTGFTDTQYF. The chain couples TRBV11-3 to TRBJ2-3; 8 bases are a match to TRBD1. Per the germline V gene, CDR1 is SGHNT and CDR2 is YENEEA. With V trimmed by 1 base and J by 3 bases, 3 bases remained unmatched. The CDR3 has 15 residues.

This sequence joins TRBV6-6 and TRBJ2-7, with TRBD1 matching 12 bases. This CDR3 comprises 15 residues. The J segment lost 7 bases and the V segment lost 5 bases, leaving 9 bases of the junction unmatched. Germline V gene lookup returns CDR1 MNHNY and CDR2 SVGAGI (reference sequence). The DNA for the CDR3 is TGTGCCAGCAGTACGGGGACAGGGGGCTCTCGGGAGCAGTACTTC. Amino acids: CASSTGTGGSREQYF.

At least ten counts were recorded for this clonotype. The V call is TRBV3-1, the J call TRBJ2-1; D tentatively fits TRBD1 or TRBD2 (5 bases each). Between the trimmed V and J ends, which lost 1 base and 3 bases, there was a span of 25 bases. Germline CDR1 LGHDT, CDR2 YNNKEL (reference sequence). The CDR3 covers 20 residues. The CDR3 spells CASSQGLTVAIRRYYNEQFF. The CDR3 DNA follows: TGTGCCAGCAGCCAAGGTTTGACAGTAGCGATCCGAAGATACTACAATGAGCAGTTCTTC.

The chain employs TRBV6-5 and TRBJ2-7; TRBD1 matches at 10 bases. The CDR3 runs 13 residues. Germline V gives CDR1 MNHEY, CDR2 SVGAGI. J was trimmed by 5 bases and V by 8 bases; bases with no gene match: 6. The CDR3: CASYGQGVHEQYF. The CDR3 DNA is TGTGCCAGCTACGGACAGGGGGTCCACGAGCAGTACTTC.

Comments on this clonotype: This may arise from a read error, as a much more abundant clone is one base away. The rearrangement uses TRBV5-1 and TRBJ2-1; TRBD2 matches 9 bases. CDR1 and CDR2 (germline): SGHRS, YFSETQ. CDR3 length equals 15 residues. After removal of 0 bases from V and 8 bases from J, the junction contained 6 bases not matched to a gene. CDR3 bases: TGCGCCAGCAGCTTGGAAGCGGGGGGCAGTCATGAGCAGTTCTTC. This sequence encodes CASSLEAGGSHEQFF.

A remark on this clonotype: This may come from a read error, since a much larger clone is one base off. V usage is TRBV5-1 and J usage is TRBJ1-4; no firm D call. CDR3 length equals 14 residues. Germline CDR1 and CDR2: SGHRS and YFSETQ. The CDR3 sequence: CASSLPGGGERLFF. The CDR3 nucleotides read TGCGCCAGCAGCTTGCCCGGCGGTGGTGAAAGACTGTTTTTT.